The present T cell receptor beta chain was sequenced within a study of CD4+ T cells in melanoma. Per germline, CDR1 SNHLY and CDR2 FYNNEI. The length of the CDR3 is 15 residues. Trimming cost V 4 bases and J 1 base, with 13 bases left between them. Profiling relied on immunoSEQ multiplex PCR, and the TCRdb table lists in-frame clones only, not all of them. This repertoire shows about 140,000 clones, 85% to 95% found once; its top ten account for about 1.5%. With regard to this clone: As yet, its antigen is unknown.

Broader study findings: A reported correlation linked neoantigen-specific CD4+ T cells to CD8+, macrophage and B cell function. Diverse differentiation states were reported for melanoma neoantigen-specific CD4+ T cells.

The source is a human donor with melanoma. The chain joins TRBV2 to TRBJ2-5, with D possibly TRBD2 on 6 matching bases. The CDR3 DNA reads TGTGCCAGCAGTGCATTCCGGGACTCCCAAGAGACCCAGTACTTC. Translating gives CASSAFRDSQETQYF.